Reported below is one T cell receptor beta chain. RNA transcripts gave rise to amplified TCR beta CDR3 regions. The HTBI primer set served for first-round RT-PCR of the TCR CDR3. Using its own MiXCR run on the multiplex PCR reads, TCRdb lists one record per CDR3 protein. The data hold 350,000 to 400,000 distinct CDR3 sequences, with more than 13% observed a single time. The data derive from a study of T cells in Graves' hyperthyroidism and ophthalmopathy. The germline CDR1 and CDR2 sequences are DFQATT and SNEGSKA (reference sequence). Trimming removed 4 bases from V and 2 bases from J; junction bases left unmatched: 4. There are 13 residues in the CDR3.

What was sequenced was blood. The chain is built from TRBV20-1 and TRBJ2-5, with TRBD1 matching 7 bases. This TCR came from a woman younger than 45 with Graves' hyperthyroidism. CDR3 nucleotides: TGCAGTGCTAATGACAGGGTACAAGAGACCCAGTACTTC. Protein: CSANDRVQETQYF.